This T cell receptor beta chain stems from a study of T cell changes during pregnancy in multiple sclerosis. Data came from immunoSEQ multiplex PCR; TCRdb stores just in-frame clones and leaves some out. The repertoire holds roughly 110,000 clones, with roughly 92% as singletons. CDR1 is SGHRS and CDR2 is YFSETQ in the germline V gene. With 0 bases removed from V and 2 bases from J, the gap between germline ends came to 3 bases. The CDR3 totals 12 residues. The chain is built from TRBV5-1 and TRBJ2-7; no reliable D call. Sequenced here: peripheral blood, sampled after pregnancy. The TCR originated in a female donor with multiple sclerosis, enrolled in a pregnancy study. This CDR3 reads CASSLDTYEQYF. The CDR3, as DNA: TGCGCCAGCAGCTTGGACACCTACGAGCAGTACTTC.